Below are 20 T cell receptor beta chains sequenced from a single sample in a study of T-cell memory formation after mild COVID-19. TCRdb used MiXCR to reprocess the 5' RACE reads, holding one entry per CDR3 protein. The data show about 560,000 distinct CDR3 sequences, over 15% seen once. The sequenced material came from PBMCs or a T cell subset sorted from them (not recorded which). These TCRs come from an adult woman who had mild COVID-19 (a few samples of this study predate the infection). Cell type and time point are not known.

This clonotype was picked up a small number of times. The rearrangement links TRBV5-6 to TRBJ2-1, with 8 positions matching TRBD2. With V trimmed by 0 bases and J by 7 bases, 12 bases remained unmatched. CDR1 is SGHDT, CDR2 YYEEEE, per germline. CDR3 length equals 17 residues. CDR3 coding DNA: TGTGCCAGCAGCTTGGCCACCAGGACTAGCATGGGGAATGAGCAGTTCTTC. Its protein is CASSLATRTSMGNEQFF.

This clonotype was detected once. A read error may be the cause here, since a much bigger clone is one base away. The V and J genes are TRBV5-1 and TRBJ2-2; TRBD1 matches 8 bases. Germline assignment: CDR1 SGHRS and CDR2 YFSETQ. The CDR3 loop spans 17 amino acids. The DNA for the CDR3 is TGCGCCAGCAGCTGGGCCCCGACAGGGGTGAGGGCCGGGGATCTGTTTTTT. The encoded protein is CASSWAPTGVRAGDLFF.

This clonotype came up a few times. The genes are TRBV11-2 and TRBJ2-1, with D possibly TRBD1 on 5 matching bases. The CDR3 sequence is 15 residues long. V was shortened by 4 bases and J by 6 bases, with 16 bases between the two germline ends. Germline values: CDR1 SGHAT, CDR2 FQNNGV. The CDR3 region is CASSYSDRIGNEQFF. CDR3 DNA sequence: TGTGCCAGCAGCTACTCAGACAGAATCGGCAATGAGCAGTTCTTC.

This clonotype was detected a few times. J is TRBJ2-7 and V is TRBV4-1; no reliable D call. The V end lost 0 bases, the J end lost 3 bases, and 9 bases lay between the germline ends. The CDR3 is 14 amino acids. CDR1 and CDR2 (germline): MGHRA, YSYEKL. The CDR3 nucleotides are TGCGCCAGCAGCCAAGATCTGTTGGGCTACGAGCAGTACTTC. Translated, it gives CASSQDLLGYEQYF.

Only a few counts were recorded for this clonotype. The chain couples TRBV12-3 or TRBV12-4 to TRBJ2-1, with D unresolved. CDR3 length: 14 amino acids. The V and J ends lost 9 bases and 5 bases respectively, with 17 bases between them. CDR3: CASAYRPANNEQFF. CDR3 sequence (DNA): TGTGCCAGTGCCTACAGACCCGCTAACAATGAGCAGTTCTTC.

This chain uses TRBV24-1 with TRBJ2-3, with D maybe TRBD1 (7 bases). CDR1 is KGHDR, CDR2 SFDVKD, per germline. This CDR3 spans 14 amino acids. V was pared by 1 base and J by 5 bases, with 9 bases between. CDR3 residues: CATSDFQGGDTQYF. The CDR3 DNA reads as TGTGCCACCAGTGATTTCCAGGGGGGAGATACGCAGTATTTT.

This clonotype was picked up a small number of times. The chain employs TRBV18 and TRBJ2-3; maybe TRBD2 (6 bases). V was shortened by 0 bases and J by 2 bases, with 15 bases between the two germline ends. Germline V lookup: CDR1 KGHSH, CDR2 LQKENI. This CDR3 has 17 residues. CDR3 sequence reads: CASSPPFGGGPTDTQYF. As DNA, the CDR3 is TGTGCCAGCTCACCACCGTTCGGGGGAGGTCCCACAGATACGCAGTATTTT.

This clonotype turned up a few times. This chain connects TRBV5-1 to TRBJ1-1; a weak D match, TRBD1 (6 bases). Germline lookup yields CDR1 SGHRS and CDR2 YFSETQ. Trimming took off 4 bases at V and 3 bases at J, with 13 bases between the two ends. This CDR3 spans 14 amino acids. CDR3 coding DNA: TGCGCCAGCAGCAATGGGGGCGCGGACACTGAAGCTTTCTTT. Its protein is CASSNGGADTEAFF. Variable domain in full (rest from reference TRBV5-1 and TRBJ1-1): KAGVTQTPRYLIKTRGQQVTLSCSPISGHRSVSWYQQTPGQGLQFLFEYFSETQRNKGNFPGRFSGRQFSNSRSEMNVSTLELGDSALYLCASSNGGADTEAFFGQGTRLTVV.

About this clonotype: One end of the junction is discordant with germline, which a read error may explain. This chain connects TRBV24-1 to TRBJ2-3; a weak D match, TRBD2 (7 bases). CDR3 length: 13 residues. The V gene's germline CDR1 is KGHDR and CDR2 SFDVKD. The CDR3 bases are TGTGCCACCGGTGAGGGGGGGCCAGATACGCAGTATTTT. This codes for CATGEGGPDTQYF.

V is TRBV5-4 and J is TRBJ2-1; a weak D match, TRBD1 (6 bases). The CDR3 is 16 amino acids. Between the trimmed V and J ends, which lost 5 bases and 10 bases, there was a span of 25 bases. From germline, CDR1 is SGHNT and CDR2 YYREEE (reference sequence). The CDR3 DNA is TGTGCCAGCAGTTCCGCCGGACAGATACCTTCAGGAGAGCAGTTCTTC. Translation: CASSSAGQIPSGEQFF.

The V and J genes are TRBV15 and TRBJ2-3; possibly TRBD1 or TRBD2 for D (5 bases each). The CDR3 spans 16 residues. The germline gives CDR1 LNHNV, CDR2 YYDKDF (reference sequence). Trimming took off 2 bases at V and 6 bases at J, with 18 bases between the two ends. The CDR3 protein is CATSRSPGARRDTQYF. CDR3 in DNA: TGTGCCACCAGCAGATCACCCGGGGCCCGGAGGGATACGCAGTATTTT.

This clonotype has more than one count but fewer than ten. V is TRBV19 and J is TRBJ2-2, with 9 bases fitting TRBD2. Trimming at V came to 9 bases and at J to 7 bases, leaving 9 bases not matched to a gene. The CDR3 is 14 residues long. Germline CDR1 and CDR2: LNHDA and SQIVND (reference sequence). CDR3 bases: TGTGCCAGCGGGCCTAGCGGGAAGAACGGGGAGCTGTTTTTT. It encodes CASGPSGKNGELFF. Using reference TRBV19 and TRBJ2-2 for the parts outside the CDR3, the full variable domain is DGGITQSPKYLFRKEGQNVTLSCEQNLNHDAMYWYRQDPGQGLRLIYYSQIVNDFQKGDIAEGYSVSREKKESFPLTVTSAQKNPTAFYLCASGPSGKNGELFFGEGSRLTVL.

CDR3: CASKGIAAEAFF. Here the CDR3 DNA reads TGTGCCAGCAAAGGGATTGCTGCTGAAGCTTTCTTT. The rearrangement links TRBV25-1 to TRBJ1-1; D is ambiguous. Germline V gene lookup returns CDR1 MGHDK and CDR2 SYGVNS. The CDR3 length is 12 residues. V was cut by 7 bases and J by 6 bases, with 12 bases left in between.

V usage is TRBV6-5 and J usage is TRBJ1-4, with unresolved D. The germline CDR1 and CDR2 sequences are MNHEY and SVGAGI. The length of the CDR3 is 15 residues. With 5 bases removed from V and 5 bases from J, the gap between germline ends came to 15 bases. The DNA of the CDR3 is TGTGCCAGCAGTACCCAGGTCGGAGTGAATGAAAAACTGTTTTTT. It encodes CASSTQVGVNEKLFF.

This clonotype appeared a few times. This chain joins TRBV4-1 and TRBJ2-7; 9 nucleotides line up with TRBD1. CDR3 size: 15 residues. After removal of 3 bases from V and 4 bases from J, the junction contained 7 bases not matched to a gene. In germline, CDR1 is MGHRA, CDR2 YSYEKL. CDR3 region: CASSQPGQGRYEQYF. The CDR3 DNA is TGCGCCAGCAGCCAGCCTGGACAGGGGCGGTACGAGCAGTACTTC.

V gene TRBV4-1 combines with J gene TRBJ1-1; D gene unclear. CDR1 is MGHRA and CDR2 is YSYEKL in the germline V gene. The V and J ends lost 4 bases and 4 bases respectively, with 13 bases between them. There are 14 residues in the CDR3. CDR3 sequence reads: CASSPTWGATEAFF. In DNA, the CDR3 is TGCGCCAGCAGCCCCACCTGGGGTGCCACTGAAGCTTTCTTT.

The chain uses TRBV6-2 or TRBV6-3 and TRBJ1-1, with 9 bases that match TRBD1. Germline CDR1 reads MNHEY; CDR2 reads SVGEGT. J lost 6 bases, V lost 2 bases, and 7 bases had no gene match. The CDR3 is made up of 15 amino acids. CDR3: CASSYGGQGRSEAFF. Here the CDR3 DNA reads TGTGCCAGCAGTTACGGAGGACAGGGGCGGTCTGAAGCTTTCTTT.

The J gene is TRBJ2-3, the V gene TRBV5-1; possible D gene TRBD2, 5 bases. The V gene lost 0 bases and the J gene lost 6 bases, with 11 bases spanning the gap. CDR1 and CDR2 from the germline V gene are SGHRS and YFSETQ. This CDR3 comprises 14 residues. In DNA form, the CDR3 reads TGCGCCAGCAGCTTGGATTTCGGGGAGGATACGCAGTATTTT. Its translation: CASSLDFGEDTQYF.

This clonotype was detected only a few times. The V and J genes are TRBV7-3 and TRBJ2-3; 8 positions match TRBD2. V lost 5 bases and J lost 11; bases outside the gene matches: 15. The germline V gene encodes CDR1 SGHTA and CDR2 FQGTGA. This CDR3 is 15 amino acids long. The CDR3 here is CASSLNPSSGPRQYF. The CDR3 DNA reads as TGTGCCAGCAGCCTAAACCCCTCTAGCGGGCCGCGGCAGTATTTT.

This clonotype was detected a few times. This chain connects TRBV7-2 to TRBJ1-5, with D possibly being TRBD1 (5 bases). The length of the CDR3 is 16 residues. Germline V gene sequence: CDR1 SGHTA, CDR2 FQGNSA. Trimming cost V 5 bases and J 0 bases, with 14 bases left between them. CDR3: CASSSFGGYSNQPQHF. The CDR3 DNA follows: TGTGCCAGCAGCAGCTTCGGGGGATATAGCAATCAGCCCCAGCATTTT. Filled out from reference TRBV7-2 and TRBJ1-5, the complete variable domain reads GAGVSQSPSNKVTEKGKDVELRCDPISGHTALYWYRQSLGQGLEFLIYFQGNSAPDKSGLPSDRFSAERTGGSVSTLTIQRTQQEDSAVYLCASSSFGGYSNQPQHFGDGTRLSIL.